These 21 T cell receptor beta chains were sequenced from one sample in a study of shared clonotypes between healthy human individuals. Some clones are missing from TCRdb's copy, which holds only in-frame ones; the method was immunoSEQ multiplex PCR. The table shows approximately 2.5 million clones, with 85% to 95% occurring only once. The source material was naive CD4+ T cells sorted from blood. Documented subset: CD45RA+ positively selected. The receptors derive from a man aged 18-30 years in good health.

CDR3 region: CASSGTVKSETQYF. In DNA form, the CDR3 reads TGTGCCAGCTCAGGGACAGTGAAGAGCGAGACCCAGTACTTC. The chain links TRBV18 to TRBJ2-5; TRBD1 matches at 7 bases. The CDR3 contains 14 residues. The trim removed 5 bases at V and 5 bases at J, leaving 8 bases unmatched. Germline CDR1 and CDR2: KGHSH and LQKENI.

This clone appeared a few times. This chain joins TRBV10-3 and TRBJ2-7; D remains ambiguous. Germline V gene data show CDR1 as ENHRY and CDR2 as SYGVKD. Between the trimmed V and J ends, which lost 6 bases and 0 bases, there was a span of 6 bases. The CDR3 loop spans 12 amino acids. The CDR3: CAIRGNSYEQYF. The CDR3 DNA sequence: TGTGCCATCAGAGGAAACTCCTACGAGCAGTACTTC.

This clone was picked up a small number of times. V usage is TRBV4-1 and J usage is TRBJ1-1; maybe TRBD1 (5 bases). The CDR3 has 14 residues. Germline V gene sequence: CDR1 MGHRA, CDR2 YSYEKL. Trimming took off 0 bases at V and 8 bases at J, with 13 bases between the two ends. The CDR3: CASSQDPLPGEAFF. CDR3 coding DNA: TGCGCCAGCAGCCAAGATCCCCTGCCAGGGGAAGCTTTCTTT.

The chain employs TRBV11-2 and TRBJ2-2, with no clear D. Trimming removed 5 bases at V and 1 base at J, with 8 bases between. Germline lookup yields CDR1 SGHAT and CDR2 FQNNGV. The CDR3 spans 14 residues. CDR3 DNA sequence: TGTGCCAGCAGCAGGGTCAGGAACACCGGGGAGCTGTTTTTT. The encoded protein is CASSRVRNTGELFF.

This clone appeared once. This rearrangement joins TRBV7-9 to TRBJ2-2, with TRBD1 matching over 7 bases. Trimming removed 1 base from V and 3 bases from J; junction bases left unmatched: 5. CDR3 length: 16 amino acids. CDR1 and CDR2 from the germline V gene are SEHNR and FQNEAQ (reference sequence). CDR3 sequence reads: CASSLGQGRDTGELFF. CDR3 nucleotide sequence: TGTGCCAGCAGCTTAGGACAGGGACGGGACACCGGGGAGCTGTTTTTT. Drawing the rest from reference TRBV7-9 and TRBJ2-2, the complete variable domain is DTGVSQNPRHKITKRGQNVTFRCDPISEHNRLYWYRQTLGQGPEFLTYFQNEAQLEKSRLLSDRFSAERPKGSFSTLEIQRTEQGDSAMYLCASSLGQGRDTGELFFGEGSRLTVL.

This rearrangement joins TRBV11-2 to TRBJ2-1; 7 bases agree with TRBD2. The CDR3 consists of 17 residues. Germline V gene lookup returns CDR1 SGHAT and CDR2 FQNNGV. The V and J ends lost 2 bases and 9 bases, in that order; junction bases with no gene match: 16. The CDR3 is CASSLLSIIGGSLEQFF. The DNA of the CDR3 is TGTGCCAGCAGCTTATTATCGATAATTGGCGGGAGCCTTGAGCAGTTCTTC. The complete variable domain, with remaining parts taken from reference TRBV11-2 and TRBJ2-1, reads EAGVAQSPRYKIIEKRQSVAFWCNPISGHATLYWYQQILGQGPKLLIQFQNNGVVDDSQLPKDRFSAERLKGVDSTLKIQPAKLEDSAVYLCASSLLSIIGGSLEQFFGPGTRLTVL.

The rearrangement uses TRBV19 and TRBJ1-2; 12 nucleotides match TRBD1. V shed 6 bases and J 8 bases; nucleotides not matched to a gene: 13. The CDR3 sequence is 16 residues long. Germline CDR1 LNHDA, CDR2 SQIVND (reference sequence). The CDR3 is CASRPNPGTGGLGYTF. In DNA, the CDR3 is TGTGCCAGTAGGCCAAACCCCGGGACAGGGGGCCTCGGCTACACCTTC.

The chain recombines TRBV7-8 with TRBJ2-7; TRBD1 matches 10 bases. The trim removed 3 bases at V and 7 bases at J, leaving 6 bases unmatched. The CDR3 runs 14 residues. Germline V gene sequence: CDR1 SGHVS, CDR2 FQNEAQ. The CDR3 region has the DNA TGTGCCAGCAGCTTCCCGGGACAGGGGAAAGAGCAGTACTTC. It specifies CASSFPGQGKEQYF.

The chain recombines TRBV25-1 with TRBJ1-2, with 10 bases identical to TRBD1. With 3 bases clipped from V and 1 base from J, the junction kept 8 bases outside the gene matches. The CDR3 has 17 residues. Germline-derived CDR1 and CDR2 are MGHDK and SYGVNS. Written as DNA, the CDR3 is TGTGCCAGCAGTGACGGGACAGGGGTAGGGGTTAACTATGGCTACACCTTC. Translation gives CASSDGTGVGVNYGYTF.

The V gene is TRBV6-6, the J gene TRBJ2-3, with 8 positions matching TRBD1. There are 15 residues in the CDR3. V lost 5 bases to trimming and J lost 4 bases; unmatched junction nucleotides: 8. The V gene's germline CDR1 is MNHNY and CDR2 SVGAGI (reference sequence). CDR3 in amino acids: CASSPDRGPSDTQYF. The CDR3 DNA reads TGTGCCAGCAGTCCTGACAGGGGACCATCAGATACGCAGTATTTT.

This clone has just a few counts. This sequence joins TRBV10-1 and TRBJ1-5; 9 bases are shared with TRBD1. CDR3 size: 13 residues. Germline CDR1 reads WNHNN; CDR2 reads SYGVQD (reference sequence). Germline trimming cut 5 bases from V and 6 bases from J; bases unmatched to any gene: 2. DNA of the CDR3: TGCGCCAGCAGTCCGGACAGGGGTCAGCCCCAGCATTTT. Its protein is CASSPDRGQPQHF.

The chain joins TRBV4-2 to TRBJ2-2; 10 bases agree with TRBD1. Germline lookup yields CDR1 LGHNA and CDR2 YNFKEQ. CDR3 size: 18 residues. The V and J ends lost 1 base and 2 bases, in that order; junction bases with no gene match: 7. The CDR3 nucleotides are TGTGCCAGCAGCCAAGGCAGTTCGACAGGGGGCAACACCGGGGAGCTGTTTTTT. It specifies CASSQGSSTGGNTGELFF.

This rearrangement joins TRBV28 to TRBJ2-1, with 9 bases matching TRBD2. The V and J ends lost 1 base and 5 bases, in that order; junction bases with no gene match: 6. CDR1 is MDHEN and CDR2 is SYDVKM in the germline V gene. The CDR3 totals 16 residues. The CDR3 DNA reads TGTGCCAGCAGTTTATATCGGCTAGCGGGGAACAATGAGCAGTTCTTC. Protein sequence: CASSLYRLAGNNEQFF.

The V call is TRBV15, the J call TRBJ2-5, with 8 bases aligning to TRBD1. The CDR3 is 14 residues long. The V gene's germline CDR1 is LNHNV and CDR2 YYDKDF (reference sequence). Germline trimming cut 2 bases from V and 5 bases from J; bases unmatched to any gene: 4. The CDR3 region is CATSRPYRGETQYF. The CDR3 nucleotides are TGTGCCACCAGCAGACCGTACAGGGGGGAGACCCAGTACTTC.

The CDR3 bases are TGCGCCAGCAGCCAAGAAGCGGGAGGTCAGCCCCAGCATTTT. It specifies CASSQEAGGQPQHF. The rearrangement joins TRBV4-3 to TRBJ1-5; D gene unclear. Trimming removed 0 bases from V and 6 bases from J, with 9 bases in between. This CDR3 contains 14 residues. Germline CDR1 and CDR2: LGHNA and YSLEER.

J is TRBJ2-7 and V is TRBV6-1; 8 bases are a match to TRBD2. Trimming took 8 bases from V and 6 from J; bases not matched to a gene: 12. The CDR3 extends over 14 amino acids. The germline CDR1 and CDR2 sequences are MNHNS and SASEGT. DNA of the CDR3: TGTGCCAGCGTGTGGCGGGGGGAATCTGTCGAGCAGTACTTC. Amino acids: CASVWRGESVEQYF.

The chain has TRBV19 and TRBJ1-3; D is uncertain. The V gene lost 5 bases and the J gene lost 0 bases, with 14 bases spanning the gap. The CDR3 contains 16 residues. CDR1 is LNHDA and CDR2 is SQIVND in the germline V gene (reference sequence). The CDR3 region is CASSVAWAGSGNTIYF. CDR3 DNA sequence: TGTGCCAGTAGTGTCGCCTGGGCGGGCTCTGGAAACACCATATATTTT.

The chain employs TRBV11-3 and TRBJ2-3; tentatively, D is TRBD1 or TRBD2 (6 bases each). The germline V and J ends were trimmed by 1 base and 8 bases, with 13 bases remaining between them. CDR1 is SGHNT, CDR2 YENEEA, per germline. The length of the CDR3 is 14 residues. The CDR3 nucleotides are TGTGCCAGCAGCTTAGGACGGGGGCGGAGTACGCAGTATTTT. The encoded protein is CASSLGRGRSTQYF.

A word on this clone: Within the sample, other DNA sequences also encode this same CDR3. The chain employs TRBV6-5 and TRBJ1-2; D gene unclear. Trimming removed 1 base from V and 1 base from J, with 4 bases in between. CDR3 length: 13 residues. CDR1 and CDR2 from the germline V gene are MNHEY and SVGAGI. The CDR3 DNA sequence: TGTGCCAGCAGTTACTGGGGTAACTATGGCTACACCTTC. It codes for CASSYWGNYGYTF.

This clone was observed once. V and J are TRBV6-4 and TRBJ2-3; 14 bases map to TRBD2. The CDR3 totals 16 residues. Germline V gives CDR1 MRHNA, CDR2 SNTAGT. Trimming cost V 3 bases and J 6 bases; bases outside gene matches: 5. The CDR3 loop reads CASSETSGGAWDTQYF. CDR3 nucleotides: TGTGCCAGCAGTGAGACTAGCGGGGGGGCCTGGGATACGCAGTATTTT.

V gene TRBV5-6 combines with J gene TRBJ2-1, with 9 bases matching TRBD1. With V trimmed by 2 bases and J by 10 bases, 10 bases remained unmatched. This CDR3 spans 15 amino acids. Germline CDR1 is SGHDT and CDR2 is YYEEEE. The CDR3 spells CASSFWTGAGPEQFF. CDR3 bases: TGTGCCAGCAGCTTTTGGACAGGGGCAGGGCCGGAGCAGTTCTTC. The variable domain in full, completed from reference TRBV5-6 and TRBJ2-1, reads DAGVTQSPTHLIKTRGQQVTLRCSPKSGHDTVSWYQQALGQGPQFIFQYYEEEERQRGNFPDRFSGHQFPNYSSELNVNALLLGDSALYLCASSFWTGAGPEQFFGPGTRLTVL.